This T cell receptor beta chain is drawn from a study of Ad26.COV2.S vaccination and SARS-CoV-2 variants. Generated by immunoSEQ multiplex PCR, the TCRdb table keeps only in-frame clones and is missing some. The table has approximately 450,000 clones, 90% seen once. The V end lost 6 bases, the J end lost 5 bases, and 16 bases lay between the germline ends. CDR3 length: 14 residues. CDR1 is LNHDA and CDR2 is SQIVND in the germline V gene (reference sequence). The treatment was: 19 received Ad26.COV2.S at low or high dose, single or two shots; roughly five received placebo; per-sample allocation not given. The samples date from day 63 after the first vaccine or placebo injection.

Source: peripheral blood, taken in a trial of Ad26.COV2.S vaccine versus placebo. The TCR sequence derives from a person aged 18-65 years who received the Ad26.COV2.S COVID-19 vaccine or a placebo. The chain couples TRBV19 to TRBJ2-5; D could derive from TRBD1 or TRBD2 (5 bases each). The CDR3 sequence is CASRGRNRLETQYF. CDR3 nucleotide sequence: TGTGCCAGTAGGGGACGGAACAGGTTGGAGACCCAGTACTTC.